This is a list of T cell receptor beta chains from one sample in a study of identical twins. TCRdb fed the 5' RACE reads into MiXCR, producing one record per CDR3 protein. Altogether over 500,000 distinct CDR3 sequences are present, approximately 22% being singletons, with the ten largest covering about 0.99%. The same sample was also used in a study of T cells expressing NK-cell markers.

The material sequenced was CD4+ T cells sorted from blood. The source of these receptors is a woman younger than 35 in good health. The CDR3 runs from the conserved cysteine through the conserved F or W. D genes are given only for firm matches. Clone size, where shown, is once, few, many, or a class for clones that have expanded.

J,D,V,size,DNA,CDR3
TRBJ2-1,TRBD2,TRBV5-1,few,TGCGCCAGCAGCTTGGGTGGACTAGCGGAATACAATGAGCAGTTCTTC,CASSLGGLAEYNEQFF
TRBJ2-3,TRBD1,TRBV5-1,few,TGCGCCAGCTCCCGGGACAGGGGGCAGGATACGCAGTATTTT,CASSRDRGQDTQYF
TRBJ1-5,-,TRBV20-1,-,TGCAGTGCTAGAGAAGTCAGGGGAGATCAGCCCCAGCATTTT,CSAREVRGDQPQHF
TRBJ1-1,-,TRBV6-1,-,TGTGCCAGCACCCCGGGGGGGGTCTACAACACTGAAGCTTTCTTT,CASTPGGVYNTEAFF
TRBJ1-5,-,TRBV7-9,-,TGTGCCAGCAGCGCACGGTCCGGGGAAGGTCAGCCCCAGCATTTT,CASSARSGEGQPQHF
TRBJ1-1,-,TRBV12-3/TRBV12-4,few,TGTGCCAGCAGTTCGTCCGGGGGCAAGACTGAAGCTTTCTTT,CASSSSGGKTEAFF
TRBJ2-3,TRBD2,TRBV6-1,-,TGTGCCAGCAGACGCCGGGGGAGCAGCGGGGGAAGCACAGATACGCAGTATTTT,CASRRRGSSGGSTDTQYF
TRBJ1-2,-,TRBV6-1,-,TGTGCCAGCAGTGAACGAGGGGGGGAAAACTATGGCTACACCTTC,CASSERGGENYGYTF
TRBJ2-1,TRBD2,TRBV9,-,TGTGCCAGCAGCGTAGCAGCTAGCGGGAGGGATGAGCAGTTCTTC,CASSVAASGRDEQFF
TRBJ2-1,-,TRBV6-6,-,TGTGCCAGCAGTTACACGAACCTGAATGAGCAGTTCTTC,CASSYTNLNEQFF
TRBJ2-1,TRBD2,TRBV10-2,-,TGCGCTTCCCGGAGTCTAGCGGGAGTTCCGGGCTACAATGAGCAGTTCTTC,CASRSLAGVPGYNEQFF
TRBJ2-5,TRBD2,TRBV29-1,many,TGCAGCGTTCGTTTAGCGGGAGGAGAGACCCAGTACTTC,CSVRLAGGETQYF
TRBJ2-3,-,TRBV6-2/TRBV6-3,few,TGTGCCAGCAGCAACCGGGACTCGGGGTCGGATACGCAGTATTTT,CASSNRDSGSDTQYF
TRBJ2-1,-,TRBV5-1,-,TGCGCCAGCAGACCCACGGGAGCGTCCTACAATGAGCAGTTCTTC,CASRPTGASYNEQFF
TRBJ2-7,TRBD2,TRBV20-1,-,TGCAGTGCTAGAGATTTTACTAGCGGGAGACCCTACGAGCAGTACTTC,CSARDFTSGRPYEQYF
TRBJ2-7,TRBD1,TRBV20-1,-,TGCAGTGCAAGACGGGGGGACAGGGGTATATACGAGCAGTACTTC,CSARRGDRGIYEQYF
TRBJ2-7,-,TRBV12-3/TRBV12-4,few,TGTGCCAGCAGTGCCGGGGGGAGGACAGCCTACGAGCAGTACTTC,CASSAGGRTAYEQYF
TRBJ2-5,TRBD2,TRBV12-3/TRBV12-4,-,TGTGCCAGCAGCGGGAGGTCAAAGACCCAGTACTTC,CASSGRSKTQYF
TRBJ2-7,TRBD2,TRBV20-1,-,TGCAGTGCTGGACTAGCGGAGAGCTCCTACGAGCAGTACTTC,CSAGLAESSYEQYF
TRBJ2-7,-,TRBV25-1,-,TGTGCCAGCAGGCAGGGGGGGGTTGGCGAGCAGTACTTC,CASRQGGVGEQYF
TRBJ1-2,-,TRBV10-3,-,TGTGCCATCAGAGGGGGGCCGGGAGGCTACACCTTC,CAIRGGPGGYTF
TRBJ1-5,-,TRBV20-1,few,TGCAGTGCTAGTACGGGTCAGCCCCAGCATTTT,CSASTGQPQHF
TRBJ2-7,-,TRBV29-1,few,TGCAGCGTCCGCATTACCCTAAGCGAGCAGTACTTC,CSVRITLSEQYF
TRBJ1-3,-,TRBV6-5,few,TGTGCCAGCAGTTACGTTATACAGCGGCAGGACTCTGGAAACACCATATATTTT,CASSYVIQRQDSGNTIYF
TRBJ1-1,TRBD1,TRBV7-8,-,TGTGCCAGCAGCGAAAACAGGGGGCGATACCCTGAAGCTTTCTTT,CASSENRGRYPEAFF
TRBJ2-5,TRBD2,TRBV5-4,-,TGTGCCAGCAGCTTTTTTCTAGCGGGAGAGGAGACCCAGTACTTC,CASSFFLAGEETQYF
TRBJ2-7,TRBD2,TRBV5-1,-,TGCGCCAGCAGCCGACAATCCGGGGGGGACCCCTACGAGCAGTACTTC,CASSRQSGGDPYEQYF
TRBJ1-1,TRBD1,TRBV6-1,-,TGTGCCAGCAGTCAGGTGGGCAGGGGGCTAGGAAGAAACACTGAAGCTTTCTTT,CASSQVGRGLGRNTEAFF
TRBJ2-5,-,TRBV20-1,-,TGCAGTGCTCCCGGAGGCTACGAGACCCAGTACTTC,CSAPGGYETQYF
TRBJ2-7,-,TRBV20-1,few,TGCAGTGCTAGAAGATCACAGGGTGTATTTTACGAGCAGTACTTC,CSARRSQGVFYEQYF
TRBJ2-1,TRBD1,TRBV9,few,TGTGCCAGCAGCGTAGAGCAGGGACAGGTCGATGAGCAGTTCTTC,CASSVEQGQVDEQFF
TRBJ2-7,TRBD1,TRBV10-1,-,TGCGCCAGCAGTTATCAAGGGGGCGAGTCCGAGCAGTACTTC,CASSYQGGESEQYF
TRBJ2-5,TRBD1,TRBV6-5,few,TGTGCCAGCAGTTACTCGTCGGCAGGGGGCCAAGAGACCCAGTACTTC,CASSYSSAGGQETQYF
TRBJ2-1,-,TRBV20-1,few,TGCAGTGCTAGAATGGGGGGTTCCCCTCGGCTGTTCTTC,CSARMGGSPRLFF
TRBJ1-1,-,TRBV20-1,many,TGCAGTGCTGGCGGCCGGGGGAACACTGAAGCTTTCTTT,CSAGGRGNTEAFF
TRBJ1-1,-,TRBV5-1,-,TGCGCCAGCAGCCCGCGCCAGAACACTGAAGCTTTCTTT,CASSPRQNTEAFF
TRBJ2-5,-,TRBV20-1,-,TGCAGTGCTTACACACGGACGCAAAACCAAGAGACCCAGTACTTC,CSAYTRTQNQETQYF
TRBJ2-1,TRBD2,TRBV20-1,-,TGCAGTGCTAGGAGGCCAACTAGCGGGGGGGGCAATGAGCAGTTCTTC,CSARRPTSGGGNEQFF
TRBJ2-3,-,TRBV5-5,few,TGTGCCAGCAGAGACGCCTCAACAGATACGCAGTATTTT,CASRDASTDTQYF
TRBJ1-2,-,TRBV5-6,few,TGTGCCAGCAGCTGGAGGGATACACTAGCTAACTATGGCTACACCTTC,CASSWRDTLANYGYTF